These T cell receptor beta chains were read from a single sample in a study of OX40 agonist ivuxolimab in advanced cancers. Libraries were prepared by immunoSEQ multiplex PCR; TCRdb keeps only in-frame clonotypes and omits some of them. This table holds some 80,000 clones, 70% to 90% found once. The sequenced sample was CD4+ or CD8+ T cells sorted from blood, obtained in a trial of the OX40 agonist ivuxolimab. The receptor source for this set is an adult with an advanced solid tumor such as melanoma, head and neck, liver or kidney cancer. Each CDR3 is given with its conserved first and last residue. A D gene is named only where the DNA matches it firmly. Clone size is given for some rows only: seen once, a few or many times, or a class if the clone is expanded.

-,-,TRBV18,TRBJ2-3,CASSPPVSGTDTQYF,TGTGCCAGCTCACCACCGGTTAGCGGCACAGATACGCAGTATTTT
-,-,TRBV25-1,TRBJ2-1,CASSVPGVDEQFF,TGTGCCAGCAGTGTCCCAGGTGTCGATGAGCAGTTCTTC
-,-,TRBV19,TRBJ2-5,CASRPTGQMGETQYF,TGTGCCAGTAGGCCGACAGGCCAGATGGGGGAGACCCAGTACTTC
-,-,TRBV6-5,TRBJ2-5,CASRLTRKETQYF,TGTGCCAGCAGATTAACCCGGAAAGAGACCCAGTACTTC
-,-,TRBV4-3,TRBJ1-1,CASSQGQDRTSEAFF,TGCGCCAGCAGCCAGGGGCAGGACAGAACAAGTGAAGCTTTCTTT
once,-,TRBV9,TRBJ2-2,CASSDPAGELFF,TGTGCCAGCAGCGACCCAGCCGGGGAGCTGTTTTTT
-,TRBD1,TRBV19,TRBJ2-4,CASSIMAGTGGGTQQNIQYF,TGTGCCAGTAGTATAATGGCCGGGACAGGGGGGGGTACACAACAAAACATTCAGTACTTC
-,-,TRBV27,TRBJ2-3,CASSPTSTDTQYF,TGTGCCAGCAGCCCCACCAGCACAGATACGCAGTATTTT
-,-,TRBV19,TRBJ1-2,CASSSGVGYTF,TGTGCCAGTAGTTCAGGAGTAGGCTACACCTTC
once,-,TRBV5-1,TRBJ2-7,CASSLARRNDEQYF,TGCGCCAGCAGCTTGGCCAGGCGGAACGACGAGCAGTACTTC
-,-,TRBV5-4,TRBJ1-1,CASSFRNTEAFF,TGTGCCAGCAGCTTCAGGAACACTGAAGCTTTCTTT
-,TRBD1,TRBV6-6,TRBJ1-1,CASSPTGDMNTEAFF,TGTGCCAGCAGCCCGACAGGGGACATGAACACTGAAGCTTTCTTT
once,TRBD2,TRBV30,TRBJ2-1,CAWSVTAGGGQFF,TGTGCCTGGAGTGTTACTGCCGGCGGGGGGCAGTTCTTC
-,-,TRBV7-8,TRBJ2-3,CASSPLRDDWSDTQYF,TGTGCCAGCAGCCCCCTTCGAGATGATTGGTCAGATACGCAGTATTTT
-,-,TRBV30,TRBJ2-2,CAWSPNTGELFF,TGTGCCTGGAGTCCGAACACCGGGGAGCTGTTTTTT
-,-,TRBV20-1,TRBJ2-5,CSATYWETQYF,TGCAGTGCTACCTATTGGGAGACCCAGTACTTC
-,-,TRBV10-3,TRBJ2-1,CAISESDTYNEQFF,TGTGCCATCAGTGAATCCGACACTTACAATGAGCAGTTCTTC
-,TRBD2,TRBV5-1,TRBJ2-2,CASSLATTGLAVNTGELFF,TGCGCCAGCAGCTTGGCCACGACAGGACTAGCGGTCAACACCGGGGAGCTGTTTTTT
-,-,TRBV2,TRBJ1-1,CASLTSANMNTEAFF,TGTGCCAGCCTCACCTCGGCCAACATGAACACTGAAGCTTTCTTT
once,-,TRBV18,TRBJ2-5,CASSPGVKEAQYF,TGTGCCAGCTCACCGGGGGTAAAGGAGGCCCAGTACTTC
-,-,TRBV5-6,TRBJ1-2,CASSLYANYGYTF,TGTGCCAGCAGCTTATATGCCAACTATGGCTACACCTTC
once,-,TRBV29-1,TRBJ2-1,CTVGSSYNEQFF,TGCACGGTCGGGAGCTCCTACAATGAGCAGTTCTTC
-,-,TRBV5-6,TRBJ2-1,CASSLEGGGYNEQFF,TGTGCCAGCAGCTTGGAGGGGGGAGGGTACAATGAGCAGTTCTTC
-,-,TRBV29-1,TRBJ2-3,CGSSGYGDTQYF,TGCGGCTCCAGCGGGTACGGGGATACGCAGTATTTT
few,TRBD1,TRBV13,TRBJ1-6,CASSDRDYSPLHF,TGTGCCAGCAGTGACAGGGATTATTCACCCCTCCACTTT
-,TRBD2,TRBV11-2,TRBJ2-7,CASSTLAGGSYEQYF,TGTGCCAGCAGCACCTTAGCGGGAGGCTCCTACGAGCAGTACTTC
-,TRBD1,TRBV5-1,TRBJ2-5,CASSQGTVQETQYF,TGCGCCAGCAGCCAAGGGACAGTACAAGAGACCCAGTACTTC
-,-,TRBV7-6,TRBJ2-5,CASSLVPTLETQYF,TGTGCCAGCAGCTTAGTTCCGACTTTGGAGACCCAGTACTTC
-,-,TRBV27,TRBJ1-2,CASSLARVGYGYTF,TGTGCCAGCAGTTTAGCCAGGGTAGGATATGGCTACACCTTC
-,-,TRBV9,TRBJ2-1,CASSVNWGEQFF,TGTGCCAGCAGCGTGAATTGGGGCGAGCAGTTCTTC
-,-,TRBV6-5,TRBJ1-5,CASSRDPSNQPQHF,TGTGCCAGCAGTAGGGACCCTAGCAATCAGCCCCAGCATTTT
-,-,TRBV28,TRBJ1-5,CASSPPESISNQPQHF,TGTGCCAGCAGTCCACCGGAGAGTATTAGCAATCAGCCCCAGCATTTT
-,-,TRBV11-2,TRBJ1-4,CASSPGAGANEKLFF,TGTGCCAGCAGCCCCGGGGCTGGGGCTAATGAAAAACTGTTTTTT
-,TRBD1,TRBV29-1,TRBJ2-7,CSVKIRDRGLGEQYF,TGCAGCGTTAAAATCCGGGACAGGGGGCTAGGGGAGCAGTACTTC
-,TRBD1,TRBV6-1,TRBJ1-1,CASSLTGGSSEAFF,TGTGCCAGCAGTCTGACAGGGGGCTCATCTGAAGCTTTCTTT
-,-,TRBV18,TRBJ2-1,CASSPPVGYHEQFF,TGTGCCAGCTCACCACCGGTGGGGTACCATGAGCAGTTCTTC
-,TRBD2,TRBV2,TRBJ2-7,CASSVEVAGPYEQYF,TGTGCCAGCAGTGTGGAGGTAGCGGGGCCATACGAGCAGTACTTC
-,-,TRBV18,TRBJ2-2,CASSPTGNTGELFF,TGTGCCAGCTCACCAACAGGGAATACCGGGGAGCTGTTTTTT
-,TRBD1,TRBV29-1,TRBJ2-7,CSVEDRWTGRSEQYF,TGCAGCGTTGAAGACCGCTGGACAGGACGGTCCGAGCAGTACTTC
-,-,TRBV30,TRBJ1-1,CAWKLANTEAFF,TGTGCCTGGAAGTTGGCGAACACTGAAGCTTTCTTT
-,-,TRBV6-1,TRBJ1-1,CASSTQGGENTEAFF,TGTGCCAGCAGTACACAGGGAGGAGAGAACACTGAAGCTTTCTTT
-,-,TRBV27,TRBJ1-2,CASSSKDRVYGYTF,TGTGCCAGCAGTTCAAAGGACAGAGTCTATGGCTACACCTTC
-,-,TRBV9,TRBJ2-3,CASSEQIATDTQYF,TGTGCCAGCAGCGAGCAAATAGCAACAGATACGCAGTATTTT